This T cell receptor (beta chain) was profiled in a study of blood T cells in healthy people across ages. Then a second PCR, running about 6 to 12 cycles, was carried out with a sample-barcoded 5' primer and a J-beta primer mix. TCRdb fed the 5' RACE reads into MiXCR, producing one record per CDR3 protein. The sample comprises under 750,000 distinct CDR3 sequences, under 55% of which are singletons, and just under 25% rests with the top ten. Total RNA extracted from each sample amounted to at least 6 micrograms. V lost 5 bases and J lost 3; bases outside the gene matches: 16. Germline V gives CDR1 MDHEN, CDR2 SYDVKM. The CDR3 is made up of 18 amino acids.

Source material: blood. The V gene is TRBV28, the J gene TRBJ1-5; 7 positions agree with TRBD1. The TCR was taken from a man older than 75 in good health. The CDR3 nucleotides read TGTGCCAGCAGTGTTGATCCGAAGGGGGCAGCCTACAATCAGCCCCAGCATTTT. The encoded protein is CASSVDPKGAAYNQPQHF.